A selection of T cell receptor beta chains follows, all from one sample in a study of blood T cells in healthy people across ages. TCRdb re-called the 5' RACE reads through MiXCR, storing one row per CDR3 protein. The sample carries about 690,000 distinct CDR3 sequences, about 43% recorded once. The sample comprised blood. These receptors were taken from an older man in good health. Both conserved end residues are part of each CDR3. Only part of the rows carry a size: once, few, many, or a class if the clone is expanded.

clone_size	v_call	j_call	cdr3_aa
NA	TRBV29-1	TRBJ2-5	CSASSDPRETQYF
NA	TRBV27	TRBJ1-2	CASSLRHGTGGHGYTF
NA	TRBV4-3	TRBJ2-4	CASSQDGNRGAKDIQYF
many	TRBV5-1	TRBJ2-3	CASSPTVKRLADTQYF
NA	TRBV7-3	TRBJ2-1	CAISLTELSSYNEQFF
NA	TRBV9	TRBJ2-1	CASSAVSPYNEQFF
NA	TRBV2	TRBJ2-1	CASNLAGGYNEQFF
NA	TRBV6-1	TRBJ2-1	CASSANRPRSYNEQFF
NA	TRBV7-2	TRBJ1-1	CASTLDHQAMNTEAFF
NA	TRBV20-1	TRBJ1-1	CSVDGGRTEAFF
few	TRBV20-1	TRBJ1-5	CSAGDGVYNQPQHF
once	TRBV15	NA	CTTSRRQGLYEQYF
NA	TRBV9	TRBJ2-1	CASSVANTGGDNEQFF
few	TRBV2	TRBJ1-2	CASSASSAGTGTGYTF
few	TRBV6-6	TRBJ2-7	CASSYSLSYEQYF
many	TRBV15	TRBJ2-5	CATSHQPETQYF
NA	TRBV6-2/TRBV6-3	TRBJ2-4	CAISLDGTKNIQYF